Below, 30 T cell receptor beta chains from the same sample are listed, as sequenced in a study of cytomegalovirus exposure and HLA in healthy donors (dated by TCRdb to 2015 to 2018). Libraries were made using the immunoSEQ multiplex PCR assay. For the multiplex PCR, a mixture combining 60 forward primers for TCR Vbeta segments and 13 reverse primers for TCR Jbeta segments was used. Drawn from immuneACCESS, this table holds only the in-frame rearrangements with V and J called that TCRdb kept. Clones are partly lost; checked studies trace under half to an unresolved V gene and leave the rest unexplained. Across this sample there are some 130,000 clones, with approximately 80% seen only once. Of the sample, over 2% is held by the ten largest clones. The sequencing sample was made of PBMCs. These receptors all come from a man aged 25-45 years in good health and CMV-seronegative.

J is TRBJ2-2 and V is TRBV28, with D unresolved. With 7 bases removed from V and 0 bases from J, the gap between germline ends came to 12 bases. The CDR3 contains 15 residues. Germline CDR1 reads MDHEN; CDR2 reads SYDVKM. CDR3 bases: TGTGCCAGCAAATCCGGCGGAGCGAACACCGGGGAGCTGTTTTTT. Encoded protein: CASKSGGANTGELFF.

The V call is TRBV6-1, the J call TRBJ1-5; D unclear. This CDR3 region has 15 residues. The germline V gene encodes CDR1 MNHNS and CDR2 SASEGT. V lost 4 bases and J 0 bases, leaving 10 bases between the germline ends. CDR3 sequence reads: CASSGQVSSNQPQHF. The CDR3 DNA is TGTGCCAGCAGTGGGCAAGTGTCTAGCAATCAGCCCCAGCATTTT.

About this clone itself: The same CDR3 is also encoded by other DNA sequences in this sample. The chain combines TRBV11-2 with TRBJ2-7; D is unclear. The CDR3 extends over 12 amino acids. Germline-derived CDR1 and CDR2 are SGHAT and FQNNGV. V lost 1 base and J lost 4, with 5 bases in between. The CDR3 loop is CASSLGAYEQYF. The DNA for the CDR3 is TGTGCCAGCAGCTTAGGAGCGTACGAGCAGTACTTC. Variable domain in full (rest from reference TRBV11-2 and TRBJ2-7): EAGVAQSPRYKIIEKRQSVAFWCNPISGHATLYWYQQILGQGPKLLIQFQNNGVVDDSQLPKDRFSAERLKGVDSTLKIQPAKLEDSAVYLCASSLGAYEQYFGPGTRLTVT.

This clone was seen only a few times. The J gene is TRBJ1-5, the V gene TRBV30; tentatively, D is TRBD1 (6 bases). Germline V lookup: CDR1 GTSNPN, CDR2 SVGIG (reference sequence). The CDR3 has 16 amino acids. The V end was cut by 3 bases, the J end by 6 bases, with 21 bases between. Here the CDR3 DNA reads TGTGCCTGGAGCGTACAGGGTCGGCCTTACGGTCAGCCCCAGCATTTT. This codes for CAWSVQGRPYGQPQHF.

A note on this clone: One end of the junction fails to match germline, which may point to a read error. CDR3 region: CASSREAGLNF. In DNA, the CDR3 is TGTGCCAGCAGTCGGGAAGCGGGGCTGAATTTT. The chain uses TRBV27 and TRBJ2-3; 7 bases agree with TRBD2. The CDR3 runs to 11 residues. CDR1 and CDR2 from the germline V gene are MNHEY and SMNVEV (reference sequence).

The chain carries TRBV14 and TRBJ2-2; perhaps TRBD2 as D (5 bases). Germline-derived CDR1 and CDR2 are SGHDN and FVKESK. The CDR3 runs 13 residues. V was trimmed by 5 bases and J by 1 base, leaving 5 bases between them. The CDR3 sequence: CASSGGNTGELFF. Written as DNA, the CDR3 is TGTGCCAGCAGCGGAGGGAACACCGGGGAGCTGTTTTTT.

The chain uses TRBV11-2 and TRBJ2-3; TRBD2 matches 8 bases. CDR1 is SGHAT and CDR2 is FQNNGV in the germline V gene. J lost 4 bases, V lost 5 bases, and 17 bases had no gene match. This CDR3 has 18 amino acids. CDR3 in amino acids: CASSPQGGLAGSADTQYF. The CDR3 DNA is TGTGCCAGCAGCCCCCAGGGAGGGTTAGCGGGATCAGCAGATACGCAGTATTTT.

V usage is TRBV19 and J usage is TRBJ1-4; TRBD1 agrees at 9 bases. This CDR3 has 15 amino acids. CDR1 and CDR2 from the germline V gene are LNHDA and SQIVND (reference sequence). V dropped 5 bases and J dropped 7; count of bases not matched to a gene: 8. The CDR3 sequence is CASSAPTGGSEKLFF. For the CDR3, the DNA is TGTGCCAGTAGTGCTCCGACAGGGGGAAGTGAAAAACTGTTTTTT.

CDR3: CASSYAGGRDTQYF. For the CDR3, the DNA is TGTGCCAGCAGCTACGCAGGGGGCCGGGATACGCAGTATTTT. The rearrangement links TRBV11-3 to TRBJ2-3; 8 positions agree with TRBD1. Germline values: CDR1 SGHNT, CDR2 YENEEA. V shed 4 bases and J 6 bases; nucleotides not matched to a gene: 6. This CDR3 has 14 amino acids. The full variable domain, with the rest looked up from reference TRBV11-3 and TRBJ2-3, is EAGVVQSPRYKIIEKKQPVAFWCNPISGHNTLYWYLQNLGQGPELLIRYENEEAVDDSQLPKDRFSAERLKGVDSTLKIQPAELGDSAVYLCASSYAGGRDTQYFGPGTRLTVL.

V and J are TRBV30 and TRBJ1-2, with D unclear. The germline V gene encodes CDR1 GTSNPN and CDR2 SVGIG (reference sequence). The CDR3 extends over 13 amino acids. V gave up 2 bases and J gave up 1 base, with 8 bases separating them. In nucleotides, the CDR3 is TGTGCCTGGAGTCCACAGAGTAACTATGGCTACACCTTC. Translated: CAWSPQSNYGYTF.

The V gene is TRBV28, the J gene TRBJ2-2; D is perhaps TRBD1 (6 bases). V lost 1 base and J lost 1, with 10 bases in between. The V gene's germline CDR1 is MDHEN and CDR2 SYDVKM. The CDR3 contains 16 residues. The CDR3 region has the DNA TGTGCCAGCAGTTTATCGACGGGACAGAACACCGGGGAGCTGTTTTTT. Protein: CASSLSTGQNTGELFF.

In DNA form, the CDR3 reads TGTGCCAGCGCTCCCGGGGGAAAGGGCTATGGCTACACCTTC. Translated: CASAPGGKGYGYTF. This sequence joins TRBV27 and TRBJ1-2; TRBD1 is a possible D gene (5 bases). This CDR3 is 14 amino acids long. Germline lookup yields CDR1 MNHEY and CDR2 SMNVEV (reference sequence). V was cut by 8 bases and J by 4 bases, with 17 bases left in between.

This clone turned up a few times. This rearrangement joins TRBV27 to TRBJ1-2; a possible D gene is TRBD1 (5 bases). Germline values: CDR1 MNHEY, CDR2 SMNVEV (reference sequence). V lost 7 bases to trimming and J lost 8 bases, with 23 bases between them. The CDR3 has 15 residues. Here the CDR3 DNA reads TGTGCCAGCACCCCCCTCGGGGGTTTAAGCTGGGGCTACACCTTC. Its translation: CASTPLGGLSWGYTF.

This clone was recorded only once. V and J are TRBV5-4 and TRBJ2-2; 9 positions agree with TRBD2. Germline-derived CDR1 and CDR2 are SGHNT and YYREEE (reference sequence). The CDR3 length is 17 residues. The V gene end was trimmed by 0 bases and the J gene end by 3 bases; junction bases not matched to a gene: 6. The CDR3 nucleotides read TGTGCCAGCAGCTTGGCAGCGGGAGGCGCCGACACCGGGGAGCTGTTTTTT. Protein: CASSLAAGGADTGELFF. Complete variable domain (other parts from reference TRBV5-4 and TRBJ2-2): ETGVTQSPTHLIKTRGQQVTLRCSSQSGHNTVSWYQQALGQGPQFIFQYYREEENGRGNFPPRFSGLQFPNYSSELNVNALELDDSALYLCASSLAAGGADTGELFFGEGSRLTVL.

The chain carries TRBV5-5 and TRBJ1-2; 8 bases map to TRBD1. Germline V gene lookup returns CDR1 SGHKS and CDR2 YYEKEE (reference sequence). J was trimmed by 8 bases and V by 3 bases; bases with no gene match: 9. This CDR3 contains 14 residues. CDR3 coding DNA: TGTGCCAGCAGCTCGACCCTACAGGGGGGAGGCTACACCTTC. It encodes CASSSTLQGGGYTF.

The chain is built from TRBV5-4 and TRBJ2-1; 10 positions agree with TRBD2. Germline V gene lookup returns CDR1 SGHNT and CDR2 YYREEE (reference sequence). CDR3 size: 15 residues. V lost 3 bases to trimming and J lost 9 bases; unmatched junction nucleotides: 9. The CDR3 bases are TGTGCCAGCAGCTCTGGGACTAGCGCTTCTGGTGAGCAGTTCTTC. Protein: CASSSGTSASGEQFF.

The chain is built from TRBV5-6 and TRBJ2-1; D is perhaps TRBD2 (5 bases). The CDR3 runs to 15 residues. V was clipped by 7 bases and J by 3 bases, with 17 bases between them. Germline V lookup: CDR1 SGHDT, CDR2 YYEEEE. The CDR3 DNA reads as TGTGCCAGCGGCCCCCGGAAGCGGAGCTACAATGAGCAGTTCTTC. Its translation is CASGPRKRSYNEQFF.

This clone was observed a handful of times. The V call is TRBV7-8, the J call TRBJ2-1; 11 bases are shared with TRBD2. The ends lost 5 bases at V and 0 bases at J; junction bases unmatched: 3. The germline V gene has CDR1 SGHVS and CDR2 FQNEAQ. The CDR3 is made up of 16 amino acids. In DNA form, the CDR3 reads TGTGCCAGCAGCCCACTAGCGGGAGCCTCCTACAATGAGCAGTTCTTC. This codes for CASSPLAGASYNEQFF.

The chain couples TRBV28 to TRBJ1-1; the D is unclear. The CDR3 is 16 amino acids. V was cut by 6 bases and J by 4 bases, with 21 bases left in between. Germline V gene sequence: CDR1 MDHEN, CDR2 SYDVKM. The CDR3 sequence is CASSTPLVSPGTEAFF. The CDR3, as DNA: TGTGCCAGCAGCACCCCCCTGGTAAGTCCCGGCACTGAAGCTTTCTTT.

The rearrangement links TRBV4-2 to TRBJ1-2; the D is unclear. The CDR3 is made up of 12 amino acids. Trimming took 0 bases from V and 4 from J, leaving 3 bases between them. Looked up from germline, CDR1 is LGHNA and CDR2 is YNFKEQ. The CDR3 DNA follows: TGTGCCAGCAGCCAAGACTTCTATGGCTACACCTTC. Residues: CASSQDFYGYTF.

This rearrangement joins TRBV18 to TRBJ2-2, with D uncertain. This CDR3 spans 15 amino acids. Germline CDR1 is KGHSH and CDR2 is LQKENI. V was pared by 2 bases and J by 2 bases, with 9 bases between. The CDR3 loop reads CASSPEAYNTGELFF. CDR3 bases: TGTGCCAGCTCACCAGAGGCATATAACACCGGGGAGCTGTTTTTT.

The J gene is TRBJ1-5, the V gene TRBV19; 7 bases map to TRBD1. The germline CDR1 and CDR2 sequences are LNHDA and SQIVND (reference sequence). V shed 10 bases, J shed 1 base, and the junction held 4 bases outside the gene matches. The CDR3 extends over 13 amino acids. DNA of the CDR3: TGTGCCATAGGGGACAGAAGCAATCAGCCCCAGCATTTT. Residues: CAIGDRSNQPQHF.

V gene TRBV12-5 combines with J gene TRBJ1-1, with D maybe TRBD1 (5 bases). The CDR3 covers 18 residues. Trimming left V 2 bases short and J 0 bases short, with 19 bases between. Germline CDR1 reads LGHNT; CDR2 reads FRNRAP. This chain's CDR3 is CASGLPPQAGRLNTEAFF. CDR3 in DNA: TGTGCTAGTGGTTTGCCTCCACAGGCCGGCCGATTGAACACTGAAGCTTTCTTT.

The gene calls are TRBV4-3 and TRBJ2-1, with 10 bases identical to TRBD2. J was trimmed by 7 bases and V by 0 bases; bases with no gene match: 9. CDR1 LGHNA and CDR2 YSLEER come from the germline V gene. This CDR3 is 17 amino acids long. The CDR3 reads CASSQDLGLAVRNEQFF. In DNA form, the CDR3 reads TGCGCCAGCAGCCAAGATCTTGGACTAGCGGTTAGGAATGAGCAGTTCTTC.

The chain recombines TRBV6-5 with TRBJ1-1; D perhaps matches TRBD1 (6 bases). Trimming removed 5 bases from V and 0 bases from J, with 10 bases in between. Germline CDR1 and CDR2: MNHEY and SVGAGI. The CDR3 contains 14 residues. CDR3 loop: CASSEDRMNTEAFF. Written as DNA, the CDR3 is TGTGCCAGCAGTGAGGACAGAATGAACACTGAAGCTTTCTTT.

The chain has TRBV7-9 and TRBJ2-7; perhaps TRBD2 as D (6 bases). Germline assignment: CDR1 SEHNR and CDR2 FQNEAQ (reference sequence). Deletions cut 8 bases from V and 4 bases from J, with 18 bases between. This CDR3 has 14 amino acids. The CDR3 DNA follows: TGTGCCAGCTGCACGCGGGACTTTTTATACGAGCAGTACTTC. This sequence encodes CASCTRDFLYEQYF.

The J gene is TRBJ2-5, the V gene TRBV5-4; TRBD1 matches 9 bases. The V gene's germline CDR1 is SGHNT and CDR2 YYREEE (reference sequence). With 4 bases clipped from V and 5 bases from J, the junction kept 6 bases outside the gene matches. The CDR3 runs to 14 residues. For the CDR3, the DNA is TGTGCCAGCAGCCAACAGGGGGCGGAGGAGACCCAGTACTTC. This codes for CASSQQGAEETQYF.

The genes are TRBV19 and TRBJ1-5; 9 bases agree with TRBD1. Germline loops: CDR1 LNHDA, CDR2 SQIVND (reference sequence). This CDR3 contains 15 residues. V dropped 5 bases and J dropped 6; count of bases not matched to a gene: 8. The CDR3 DNA is TGTGCCAGTAGTGTTACAGGGGGCGTCGGTCAGCCCCAGCATTTT. This sequence encodes CASSVTGGVGQPQHF. Filled out from reference TRBV19 and TRBJ1-5, the complete variable domain reads DGGITQSPKYLFRKEGQNVTLSCEQNLNHDAMYWYRQDPGQGLRLIYYSQIVNDFQKGDIAEGYSVSREKKESFPLTVTSAQKNPTAFYLCASSVTGGVGQPQHFGDGTRLSIL.

Details on this clone: The DNA is omitted, as the CDR3 cannot be located on it reliably, and the CDR3 follows TCRdb's listing. The J gene is TRBJ2-1, the V gene TRBV9; the table's D call, TRBD2, was not checked against the DNA. Germline lookup yields CDR1 SGDLS and CDR2 YYNGEE. Both ends counted, the CDR3 spans 23 residues. The CDR3: CASRNRYFCASSVDEFSYNEQFF.

The V and J genes are TRBV6-5 and TRBJ2-5; D perhaps matches TRBD1 (6 bases). The CDR3 spans 14 residues. CDR1 and CDR2 (germline): MNHEY, SVGAGI. V was shortened by 1 base and J by 5 bases, with 11 bases between the two germline ends. CDR3 DNA sequence: TGTGCCAGCAGTTACTTCAGGGGTCACGAGACCCAGTACTTC. Translated, it gives CASSYFRGHETQYF.